Below are 32 T cell receptor beta chains sequenced from a single sample in a study of blood T cell repertoires in COVID-19. TCRdb keeps only in-frame clones here, not all; method: immunoSEQ multiplex PCR. Of around 270,000 clones listed, around nine tenths are singletons. The sample was peripheral blood. These receptors came from a man aged 35 to 55 with acute or convalescent COVID-19.

The chain joins TRBV10-1 to TRBJ2-2; a possible D gene is TRBD2 (7 bases). Deletions cut 2 bases from V and 3 bases from J, with 10 bases between. Germline V lookup: CDR1 WNHNN, CDR2 SYGVQD (reference sequence). The CDR3 spans 15 residues. CDR3 residues: CASSEGGGDTGELFF. DNA for the CDR3: TGCGCCAGCAGTGAGGGAGGGGGGGACACCGGGGAGCTGTTTTTT.

The chain combines TRBV11-2 with TRBJ2-4; D may be TRBD1 (6 bases). The CDR3 totals 15 residues. Germline V gene data show CDR1 as SGHAT and CDR2 as FQNNGV. Trimming removed 5 bases from V and 1 base from J, with 12 bases in between. Here the CDR3 DNA reads TGTGCCAGCAGCCCGGTCACAGGGGCCAAAAACATTCAGTACTTC. Protein sequence: CASSPVTGAKNIQYF.

V gene TRBV30 combines with J gene TRBJ1-1, with TRBD1 as a possible D gene (6 bases). Germline V gene data show CDR1 as GTSNPN and CDR2 as SVGIG (reference sequence). The CDR3 spans 13 residues. V was cut by 3 bases and J by 1 base, with 9 bases left in between. The CDR3 loop is CAWSQQGNTEAFF. The CDR3 nucleotides are TGTGCCTGGAGCCAACAGGGGAACACTGAAGCTTTCTTT.

The CDR3, as DNA: TGTGCCACCAGTGAGGGGGATAGCGGGGGCACAGATACGCAGTATTTT. It translates to CATSEGDSGGTDTQYF. The chain carries TRBV24-1 and TRBJ2-3; TRBD2 aligns across 8 bases. The V gene end was trimmed by 4 bases and the J gene end by 1 base; junction bases not matched to a gene: 6. The CDR3 covers 16 residues. Germline lookup yields CDR1 KGHDR and CDR2 SFDVKD.

The chain recombines TRBV7-2 with TRBJ2-1; 9 positions match TRBD1. V lost 1 base, J lost 5 bases, and 3 bases stayed unmatched. CDR3 length: 15 amino acids. Germline V gene lookup returns CDR1 SGHTA and CDR2 FQGNSA. The CDR3 bases are TGTGCCAGCAGCTTAGATCGGACAGGGGACAATGAGCAGTTCTTC. This translates into CASSLDRTGDNEQFF.

This rearrangement joins TRBV19 to TRBJ1-5; TRBD1 aligns across 12 bases. V lost 7 bases, J lost 6 bases, and 7 bases stayed unmatched. The CDR3 contains 15 residues. Germline V gives CDR1 LNHDA, CDR2 SQIVND (reference sequence). The CDR3 region has the DNA TGTGCCAGTACCCTCGGGACAGGGGGCGGTCAGCCCCAGCATTTT. Its protein product is CASTLGTGGGQPQHF. The full variable domain, its missing parts supplied by reference TRBV19 and TRBJ1-5, is DGGITQSPKYLFRKEGQNVTLSCEQNLNHDAMYWYRQDPGQGLRLIYYSQIVNDFQKGDIAEGYSVSREKKESFPLTVTSAQKNPTAFYLCASTLGTGGGQPQHFGDGTRLSIL.

This clone was found once. CDR3 in DNA: TGTGCCAGCAGTTTACTCAGCGGGAGCACAGATACGCAGTATTTT. This gives the protein CASSLLSGSTDTQYF. This sequence joins TRBV27 and TRBJ2-3; perhaps TRBD2 as D (6 bases). Germline CDR1 and CDR2: MNHEY and SMNVEV (reference sequence). Trimming cost V 2 bases and J 0 bases, with 9 bases left between them. The CDR3 is 15 amino acids.

The chain links TRBV2 to TRBJ2-6, with 9 bases fitting TRBD1. V gave up 5 bases and J gave up 4 bases; unmatched junction bases: 9. CDR1 and CDR2 from the germline V gene are SNHLY and FYNNEI. The length of the CDR3 is 17 residues. CDR3 sequence: CASSRPGTGSGANVLTF. The CDR3 coding sequence is TGTGCCAGCAGTCGTCCCGGGACAGGGTCCGGGGCCAACGTCCTGACTTTC. Full variable domain (outside the CDR3, taken from reference TRBV2 and TRBJ2-6): EPEVTQTPSHQVTQMGQEVILRCVPISNHLYFYWYRQILGQKVEFLVSFYNNEISEKSEIFDDQFSVERPDGSNFTLKIRSTKLEDSAMYFCASSRPGTGSGANVLTFGAGSRLTVL.

The V and J genes are TRBV6-5 and TRBJ1-1, with D tentatively TRBD1 (6 bases). Per germline, CDR1 MNHEY and CDR2 SVGAGI. Trimming took 7 bases from V and 3 from J, leaving 12 bases between them. The CDR3 length is 13 residues. As DNA, the CDR3 is TGTGCCAGCACCTTACAGGGCTACACTGAAGCTTTCTTT. It yields the protein CASTLQGYTEAFF.

This chain's CDR3 is CASSQGERVATNEKLFF. CDR3 nucleotides: TGTGCCAGCAGCCAAGGAGAAAGAGTTGCAACTAATGAAAAACTGTTTTTT. The chain has TRBV3-1 (or the pseudogene TRBV3-2) and TRBJ1-4; D gene uncertain. CDR3 size: 17 residues. The germline gives CDR1 LGHDT, CDR2 YNNKEL (reference sequence). V gave up 1 base and J gave up 0 bases, with 12 bases separating them.

This clone was recorded a few times. The chain combines TRBV28 with TRBJ1-1, with 8 nucleotides matching TRBD1. Germline-derived CDR1 and CDR2 are MDHEN and SYDVKM. V gave up 2 bases and J gave up 3 bases; unmatched junction bases: 8. The CDR3 totals 16 residues. Here the CDR3 reads CASSLAGGAGYTEAFF. Here the CDR3 DNA reads TGTGCCAGCAGTTTAGCAGGGGGCGCTGGGTACACTGAAGCTTTCTTT.

This chain uses TRBV24-1 with TRBJ2-3, with D possibly matching TRBD2 (6 bases). This CDR3 is 15 amino acids long. Germline V gives CDR1 KGHDR, CDR2 SFDVKD. Deletions cut 1 base from V and 4 bases from J, with 11 bases between. The CDR3 region has the DNA TGTGCCACCAGTGATTTTCAACCGGGAGCAGATACGCAGTATTTT. Amino acids: CATSDFQPGADTQYF.

The V gene is TRBV2, the J gene TRBJ2-3; D is perhaps TRBD2 (6 bases). Germline lookup yields CDR1 SNHLY and CDR2 FYNNEI. The CDR3 length is 14 residues. V was pared by 7 bases and J by 2 bases, with 13 bases between. CDR3 nucleotide sequence: TGTGCCAGCATGGGACGGGACTTCACAGATACGCAGTATTTT. Translated: CASMGRDFTDTQYF.

The chain employs TRBV10-3 and TRBJ2-1; 9 bases align to TRBD1. Per the germline V gene, CDR1 is ENHRY and CDR2 is SYGVKD. The length of the CDR3 is 16 residues. Trimming at V came to 4 bases and at J to 5 bases, leaving 9 bases not matched to a gene. This chain's CDR3 is CAISGIPGQGNNEQFF. The CDR3, as DNA: TGTGCCATCAGTGGGATACCGGGACAGGGAAACAATGAGCAGTTCTTC.

The gene calls are TRBV2 and TRBJ2-7, with D uncertain. From germline, CDR1 is SNHLY and CDR2 FYNNEI. V lost 4 bases to trimming and J lost 2 bases, with 12 bases between them. This CDR3 is 14 amino acids long. The CDR3 is CASSGLQIAYEQYF. Here the CDR3 DNA reads TGTGCCAGCAGTGGGTTACAGATCGCCTACGAGCAGTACTTC.

The chain employs TRBV29-1 and TRBJ2-7, with D perhaps TRBD2 (7 bases). V lost 7 bases and J 6 bases, leaving 22 bases between the germline ends. Germline V gene sequence: CDR1 SQVTM, CDR2 ANQGSEA. CDR3 size: 14 residues. The CDR3 is CSASRGGALSEQYF. For the CDR3, the DNA is TGCAGCGCCTCGAGAGGGGGGGCCCTCTCCGAGCAGTACTTC.

CDR3 in amino acids: CASSLAGQGANEKLFF. CDR3 coding DNA: TGTGCCAGCAGCTTAGCGGGACAGGGGGCTAATGAAAAACTGTTTTTT. The gene calls are TRBV7-9 and TRBJ1-4, with TRBD1 matching 11 bases. CDR3 length: 16 amino acids. V shed 0 bases, J shed 3 bases, and the junction held 0 bases outside the gene matches. Germline V lookup: CDR1 SEHNR, CDR2 FQNEAQ (reference sequence). The full variable domain, with the rest looked up from reference TRBV7-9 and TRBJ1-4, is DTGVSQNPRHKITKRGQNVTFRCDPISEHNRLYWYRQTLGQGPEFLTYFQNEAQLEKSRLLSDRFSAERPKGSFSTLEIQRTEQGDSAMYLCASSLAGQGANEKLFFGSGTQLSVL.

The chain has TRBV21-1 and TRBJ1-2; the table calls TRBD1, which could not be checked here. TRBV21-1 is a recognized pseudogene. CDR3 length equals 15 residues. The CDR3 bases are TGTGCCAGCAGCGACCGGGACAGGGCTAACTATGGCTACACCTTC. Amino acid sequence: CASSDRDRANYGYTF.

The V and J genes are TRBV27 and TRBJ1-5, with D perhaps matching TRBD1 (5 bases). The CDR3 consists of 14 residues. The germline V and J ends were trimmed by 3 bases and 7 bases, with 13 bases remaining between them. Germline V gives CDR1 MNHEY, CDR2 SMNVEV (reference sequence). CDR3 sequence: CASSLGGVGQPQHF. The DNA for the CDR3 is TGTGCCAGCAGTTTGGGGGGAGTGGGACAGCCCCAGCATTTT.

V is TRBV2 and J is TRBJ2-5; D gene unclear. Trimming left V 8 bases short and J 4 bases short, with 8 bases between. Germline V gives CDR1 SNHLY, CDR2 FYNNEI. This CDR3 is built from 11 residues. CDR3 sequence reads: CASGRGETQYF. The CDR3, as DNA: TGTGCCAGCGGTCGAGGAGAGACCCAGTACTTC.

The chain couples TRBV5-1 to TRBJ1-2, with TRBD1 identical over 8 bases. V lost 0 bases to trimming and J lost 5 bases; unmatched junction nucleotides: 3. Germline CDR1 is SGHRS and CDR2 is YFSETQ. This CDR3 has 14 amino acids. In DNA form, the CDR3 reads TGCGCCAGCAGCTTGGGACAGGGGAGGTATGGCTACACCTTC. It encodes CASSLGQGRYGYTF.

The gene calls are TRBV5-1 and TRBJ2-7; tentative D call: TRBD2 (5 bases). This CDR3 has 15 residues. Germline V gene data show CDR1 as SGHRS and CDR2 as YFSETQ. Trimming took 4 bases from V and 5 from J, leaving 19 bases between them. The CDR3 coding sequence is TGCGCCAGCAGCCTGCTTATAGGTTCGGGGAACGAGCAGTACTTC. This translates into CASSLLIGSGNEQYF. The variable domain in full, with the rest retrieved from reference TRBV5-1 and TRBJ2-7, is KAGVTQTPRYLIKTRGQQVTLSCSPISGHRSVSWYQQTPGQGLQFLFEYFSETQRNKGNFPGRFSGRQFSNSRSEMNVSTLELGDSALYLCASSLLIGSGNEQYFGPGTRLTVT.

This clone was recorded a few times. The chain combines TRBV30 with TRBJ2-7; TRBD1 matches at 7 bases. Unmatched junction bases numbered 6, after V lost 4 bases and J lost 0 bases. CDR1 GTSNPN and CDR2 SVGIG come from the germline V gene (reference sequence). The CDR3 has 14 amino acids. CDR3: CAWTRQGLSYEQYF. CDR3 sequence (DNA): TGTGCCTGGACCAGACAGGGTCTCTCCTACGAGCAGTACTTC.

The rearrangement links TRBV25-1 to TRBJ2-7; 11 positions agree with TRBD1. With 8 bases clipped from V and 4 bases from J, the junction kept 4 bases outside the gene matches. This CDR3 is built from 13 residues. Germline V gene lookup returns CDR1 MGHDK and CDR2 SYGVNS. The CDR3 reads CASLGTGGYEQYF. The CDR3 DNA sequence: TGTGCCAGCCTCGGGACAGGGGGTTACGAGCAGTACTTC.

The chain combines TRBV9 with TRBJ2-7, with 9 positions matching TRBD1. The CDR3 loop spans 16 amino acids. Germline-derived CDR1 and CDR2 are SGDLS and YYNGEE. The V segment lost 4 bases and the J segment 2 bases; nucleotides outside the gene matches: 10. In DNA form, the CDR3 reads TGTGCCAGCAGCCCGGGCTCCGGGACAGGGACCTACGAGCAGTACTTC. Its protein product is CASSPGSGTGTYEQYF.

The gene calls are TRBV2 and TRBJ2-3; 9 bases map to TRBD1. There are 15 residues in the CDR3. The V gene's germline CDR1 is SNHLY and CDR2 FYNNEI. V was pared by 5 bases and J by 3 bases, with 6 bases of the junction left unmatched. The CDR3 sequence: CASSFGQGKTDTQYF. Here the CDR3 DNA reads TGTGCCAGCAGTTTTGGACAGGGGAAGACAGATACGCAGTATTTT.

Turning to this clone: One end of the junction is discordant with germline, which a read error may explain. The rearrangement uses TRBV13 and TRBJ1-4, with unresolved D. Germline CDR1 is PRHDT and CDR2 is FYEKMQ (reference sequence). CDR3 length: 12 amino acids. The DNA of the CDR3 is TGTGCCAGCAGCTTAGTAATGGGAGGACTATCTTTT. Residues: CASSLVMGGLSF. The variable domain in full, completed from reference TRBV13 and TRBJ1-4, reads AAGVIQSPRHLIKEKRETATLKCYPIPRHDTVYWYQQGPGQDPQFLISFYEKMQSDKGSIPDRFSAQQFSDYHSELNMSSLELGDSALYFCASSLVMGGLSFGSGTQLSVL.

The chain joins TRBV3-1 (or the pseudogene TRBV3-2) to TRBJ1-1; D perhaps matches TRBD1 (5 bases). Germline CDR1 and CDR2: LGHDT and YNNKEL (reference sequence). The CDR3 is 12 residues long. The V end lost 5 bases, the J end lost 6 bases, and 10 bases lay between the germline ends. CDR3 in amino acids: CASSYLGAEAFF. For the CDR3, the DNA is TGTGCCAGCAGCTACCTAGGGGCTGAAGCTTTCTTT.

The J gene is TRBJ1-3, the V gene TRBV12-3 or TRBV12-4; D is unclear. There are 13 residues in the CDR3. Trimming stripped 6 bases from V and 8 bases from J, with 14 bases between. CDR3 nucleotides: TGTGCCAGCAGGCGGGAGGGTTGGGACACCATATATTTT. This encodes CASRREGWDTIYF.

This chain joins TRBV12-5 and TRBJ2-4, with TRBD1 matching 11 bases. Germline V gene lookup returns CDR1 LGHNT and CDR2 FRNRAP. This CDR3 has 17 residues. The V gene end was trimmed by 7 bases and the J gene end by 2 bases; junction bases not matched to a gene: 10. The CDR3 DNA sequence: TGTGCTAGTGCCTACAGGACAGGGGGCGAATCCAAAAACATTCAGTACTTC. This sequence encodes CASAYRTGGESKNIQYF.

The rearrangement uses TRBV3-1 (or the pseudogene TRBV3-2) and TRBJ1-2; no clear D gene. CDR1 LGHDT and CDR2 YNNKEL come from the germline V gene (reference sequence). CDR3 length: 11 residues. Between the trimmed V and J ends, which lost 4 bases and 5 bases, there was a span of 5 bases. DNA of the CDR3: TGTGCCAGCAGCCGAGGGTATGGCTACACCTTC. Its protein is CASSRGYGYTF.

The chain links TRBV5-1 to TRBJ1-3; D is undetermined. V lost 5 bases to trimming and J lost 2 bases, with 5 bases between them. The length of the CDR3 is 12 residues. Germline lookup yields CDR1 SGHRS and CDR2 YFSETQ. The CDR3, as DNA: TGCGCCAGCAGGGAGCCTGGAAACACCATATATTTT. Its translation: CASREPGNTIYF. The complete variable domain, with remaining parts taken from reference TRBV5-1 and TRBJ1-3, reads KAGVTQTPRYLIKTRGQQVTLSCSPISGHRSVSWYQQTPGQGLQFLFEYFSETQRNKGNFPGRFSGRQFSNSRSEMNVSTLELGDSALYLCASREPGNTIYFGEGSWLTVV.